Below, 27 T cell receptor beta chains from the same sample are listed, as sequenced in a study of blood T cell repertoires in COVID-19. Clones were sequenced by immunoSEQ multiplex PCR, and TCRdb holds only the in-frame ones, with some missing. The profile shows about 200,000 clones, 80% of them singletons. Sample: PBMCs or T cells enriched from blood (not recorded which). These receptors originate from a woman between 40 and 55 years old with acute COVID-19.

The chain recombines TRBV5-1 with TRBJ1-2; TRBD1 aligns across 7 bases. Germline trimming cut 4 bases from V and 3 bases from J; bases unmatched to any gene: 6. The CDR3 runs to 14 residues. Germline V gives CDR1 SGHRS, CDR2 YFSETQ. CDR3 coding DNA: TGCGCCAGCAGCCCGGCCGGGACAGACTATGGCTACACCTTC. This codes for CASSPAGTDYGYTF.

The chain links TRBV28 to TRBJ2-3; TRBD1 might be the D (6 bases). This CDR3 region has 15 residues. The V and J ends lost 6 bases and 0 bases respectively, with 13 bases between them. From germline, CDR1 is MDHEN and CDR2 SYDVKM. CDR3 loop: CASSRTVESTDTQYF. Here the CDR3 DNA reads TGTGCCAGCAGCCGGACAGTTGAGAGCACAGATACGCAGTATTTT.

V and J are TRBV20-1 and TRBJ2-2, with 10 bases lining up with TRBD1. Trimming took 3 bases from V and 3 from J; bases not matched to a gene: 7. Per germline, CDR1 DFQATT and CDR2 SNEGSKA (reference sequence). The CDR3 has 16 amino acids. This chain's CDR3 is CSASGTGARDTGELFF. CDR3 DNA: TGCAGTGCTAGTGGGACAGGGGCGAGAGACACCGGGGAGCTGTTTTTT.

The CDR3 region has the DNA TGTGCCAGCAGTTACTCAACAGGGTGGGATCAGCCCCAGCATTTT. Translated: CASSYSTGWDQPQHF. The V gene is TRBV6-6, the J gene TRBJ1-5; maybe TRBD1 (6 bases). The V and J ends lost 0 bases and 5 bases respectively, with 11 bases between them. The CDR3 is made up of 15 amino acids. The V gene's germline CDR1 is MNHNY and CDR2 SVGAGI (reference sequence).

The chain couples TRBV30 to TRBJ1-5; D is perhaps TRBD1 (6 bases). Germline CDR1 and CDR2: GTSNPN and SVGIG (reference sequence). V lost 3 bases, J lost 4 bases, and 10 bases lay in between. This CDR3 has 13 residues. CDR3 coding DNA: TGTGCCTGGAGCGAAGGACAGAATCAGCCCCAGCATTTT. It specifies CAWSEGQNQPQHF. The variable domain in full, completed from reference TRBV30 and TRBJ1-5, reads SQTIHQWPATLVQPVGSPLSLECTVEGTSNPNLYWYRQAAGRGLQLLFYSVGIGQISSEVPQNLSASRPQDRQFILSSKKLLLSDSGFYLCAWSEGQNQPQHFGDGTRLSIL.

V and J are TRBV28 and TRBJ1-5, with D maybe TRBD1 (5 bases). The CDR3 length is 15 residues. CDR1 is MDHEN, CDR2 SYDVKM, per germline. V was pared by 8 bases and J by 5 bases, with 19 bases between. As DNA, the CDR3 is TGTGCCAGCCAGCAGGTTGGGGCATATGATCAGCCCCAGCATTTT. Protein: CASQQVGAYDQPQHF.

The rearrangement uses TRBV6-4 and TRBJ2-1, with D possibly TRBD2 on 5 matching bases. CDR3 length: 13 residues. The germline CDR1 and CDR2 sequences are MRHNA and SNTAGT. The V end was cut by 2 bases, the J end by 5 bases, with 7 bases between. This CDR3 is CASSDERDNEQFF. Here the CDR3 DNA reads TGTGCCAGCAGTGACGAGAGGGACAATGAGCAGTTCTTC.

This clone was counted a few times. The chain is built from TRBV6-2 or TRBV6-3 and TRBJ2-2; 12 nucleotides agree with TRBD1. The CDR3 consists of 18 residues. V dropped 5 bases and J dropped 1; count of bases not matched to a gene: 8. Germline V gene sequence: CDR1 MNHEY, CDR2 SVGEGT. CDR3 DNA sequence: TGTGCCAGCAGTGGCCAGGGACAGGGGGCATGGAACACCGGGGAGCTGTTTTTT. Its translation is CASSGQGQGAWNTGELFF.

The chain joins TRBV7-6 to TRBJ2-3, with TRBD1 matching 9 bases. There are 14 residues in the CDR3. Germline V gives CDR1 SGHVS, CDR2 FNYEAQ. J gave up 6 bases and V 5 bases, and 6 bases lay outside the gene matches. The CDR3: CASSPPGTGDTQYF. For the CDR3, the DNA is TGTGCCAGCAGCCCACCCGGGACAGGGGATACGCAGTATTTT.

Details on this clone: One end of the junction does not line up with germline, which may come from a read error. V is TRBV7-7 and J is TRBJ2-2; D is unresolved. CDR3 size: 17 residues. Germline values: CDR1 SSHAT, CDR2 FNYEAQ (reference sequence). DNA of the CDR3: TGTGCTAGCAGCCATATTACATCCAGGACGAACACCGGGGAGCTGTTTTTT. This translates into CASSHITSRTNTGELFF. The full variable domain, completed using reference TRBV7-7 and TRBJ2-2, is GAGVSQSPRYKVTKRGQDVTLRCDPISSHATLYWYQQALGQGPEFLTYFNYEAQPDKSGLPSDRFSAERPEGSISTLTIQRTEQRDSAMYRCASSHITSRTNTGELFFGEGSRLTVL.

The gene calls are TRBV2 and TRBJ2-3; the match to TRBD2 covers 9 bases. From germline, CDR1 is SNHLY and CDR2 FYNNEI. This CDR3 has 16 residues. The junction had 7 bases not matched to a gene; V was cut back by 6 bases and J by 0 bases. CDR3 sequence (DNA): TGTGCCAGCAGGAGCCTAGCGGGGAGTAGCACAGATACGCAGTATTTT. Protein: CASRSLAGSSTDTQYF.

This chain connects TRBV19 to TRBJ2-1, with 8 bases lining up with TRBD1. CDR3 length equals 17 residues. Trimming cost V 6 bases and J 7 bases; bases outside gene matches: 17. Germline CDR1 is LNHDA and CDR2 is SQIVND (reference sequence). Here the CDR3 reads CASSLTGGDRQWNEQFF. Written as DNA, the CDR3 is TGTGCCAGTAGCCTCACAGGGGGTGATAGGCAATGGAATGAGCAGTTCTTC. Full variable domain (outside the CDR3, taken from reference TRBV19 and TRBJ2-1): DGGITQSPKYLFRKEGQNVTLSCEQNLNHDAMYWYRQDPGQGLRLIYYSQIVNDFQKGDIAEGYSVSREKKESFPLTVTSAQKNPTAFYLCASSLTGGDRQWNEQFFGPGTRLTVL.

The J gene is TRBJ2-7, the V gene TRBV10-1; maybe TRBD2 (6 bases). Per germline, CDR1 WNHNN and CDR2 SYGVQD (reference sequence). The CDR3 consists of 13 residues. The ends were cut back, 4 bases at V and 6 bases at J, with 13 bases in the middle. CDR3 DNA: TGCGCCAGCAGTGGGCCCTCCGGGAGCGAGCAGTACTTC. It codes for CASSGPSGSEQYF.

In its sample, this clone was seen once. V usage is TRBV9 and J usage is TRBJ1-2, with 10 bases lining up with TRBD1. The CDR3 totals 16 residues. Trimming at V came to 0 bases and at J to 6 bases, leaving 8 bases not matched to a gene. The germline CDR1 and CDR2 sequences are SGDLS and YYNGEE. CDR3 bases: TGTGCCAGCAGCGTAGGTTTAGAGACAGGGGGCCATGGCTACACCTTC. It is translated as CASSVGLETGGHGYTF.

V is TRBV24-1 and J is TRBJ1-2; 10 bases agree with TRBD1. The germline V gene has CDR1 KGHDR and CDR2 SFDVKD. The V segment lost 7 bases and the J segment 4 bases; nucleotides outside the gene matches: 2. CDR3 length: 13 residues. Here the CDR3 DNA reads TGTGCCACCAGGGACAGGGGGGGCTATGGCTACACCTTC. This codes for CATRDRGGYGYTF.

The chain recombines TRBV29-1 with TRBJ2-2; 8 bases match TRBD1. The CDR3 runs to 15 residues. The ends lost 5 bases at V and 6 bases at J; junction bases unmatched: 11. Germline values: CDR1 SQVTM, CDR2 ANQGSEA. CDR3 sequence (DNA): TGCAGCGTTACCAGGACAGGGTTAAGGTCCGGGGAGCTGTTTTTT. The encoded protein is CSVTRTGLRSGELFF.

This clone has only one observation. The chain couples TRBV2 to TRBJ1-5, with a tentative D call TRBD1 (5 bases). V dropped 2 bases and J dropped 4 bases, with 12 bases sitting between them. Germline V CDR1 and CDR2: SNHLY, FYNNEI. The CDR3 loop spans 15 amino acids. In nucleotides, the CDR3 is TGTGCCAGCAGTGAATCGGCCAGGGCGAATCAGCCCCAGCATTTT. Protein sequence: CASSESARANQPQHF.

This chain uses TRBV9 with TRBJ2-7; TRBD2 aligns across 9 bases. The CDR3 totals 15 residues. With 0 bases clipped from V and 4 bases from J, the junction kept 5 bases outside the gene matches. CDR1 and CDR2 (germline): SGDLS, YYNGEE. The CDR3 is CASSVAGSGRYEQYF. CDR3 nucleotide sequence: TGTGCCAGCAGCGTAGCTGGTAGCGGGAGATACGAGCAGTACTTC.

CDR3 residues: CASSPFGSGRPSEQYF. Written as DNA, the CDR3 is TGTGCCAGCAGCCCCTTCGGGAGCGGAAGACCGAGCGAGCAGTACTTC. The rearrangement joins TRBV9 to TRBJ2-7, with a possible D match to TRBD2 (6 bases). Trimming shortened V by 4 bases and J by 6 bases, and 23 bases separated the two germline ends. Per the germline V gene, CDR1 is SGDLS and CDR2 is YYNGEE. The CDR3 has 16 amino acids.

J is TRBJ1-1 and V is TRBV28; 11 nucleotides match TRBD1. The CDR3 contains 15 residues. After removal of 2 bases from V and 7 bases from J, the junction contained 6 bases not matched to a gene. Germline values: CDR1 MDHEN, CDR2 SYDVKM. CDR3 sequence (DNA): TGTGCCAGCAGTTTACCCTGGACAGGGGGCGATGAAGCTTTCTTT. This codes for CASSLPWTGGDEAFF.

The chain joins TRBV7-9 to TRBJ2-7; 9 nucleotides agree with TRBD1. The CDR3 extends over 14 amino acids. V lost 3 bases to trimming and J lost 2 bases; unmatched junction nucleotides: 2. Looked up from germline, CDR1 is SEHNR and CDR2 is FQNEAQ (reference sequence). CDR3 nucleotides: TGTGCCAGCAGCTTCCGGGACAGGGCCTACGAGCAGTACTTC. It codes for CASSFRDRAYEQYF.

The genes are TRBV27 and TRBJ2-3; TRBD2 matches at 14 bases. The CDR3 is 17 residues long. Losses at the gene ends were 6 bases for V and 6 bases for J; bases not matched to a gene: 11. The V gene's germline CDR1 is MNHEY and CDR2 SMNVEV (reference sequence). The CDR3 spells CASSYGLAGGLGDTQYF. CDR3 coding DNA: TGTGCCAGCAGCTATGGACTAGCGGGAGGCCTCGGGGATACGCAGTATTTT.

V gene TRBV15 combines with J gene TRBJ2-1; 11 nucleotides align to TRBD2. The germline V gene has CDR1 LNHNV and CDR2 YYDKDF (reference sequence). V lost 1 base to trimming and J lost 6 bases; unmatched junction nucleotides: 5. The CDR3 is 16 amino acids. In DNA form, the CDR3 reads TGTGCCACCAGCAGAGTAGGTAGCGGGAGGGCCAATGAGCAGTTCTTC. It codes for CATSRVGSGRANEQFF.

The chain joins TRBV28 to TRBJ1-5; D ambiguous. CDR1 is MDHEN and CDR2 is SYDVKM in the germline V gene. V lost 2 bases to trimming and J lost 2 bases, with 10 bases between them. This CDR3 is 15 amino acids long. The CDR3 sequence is CASSLISAGNQPQHF. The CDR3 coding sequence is TGTGCCAGCAGTTTAATAAGTGCGGGCAATCAGCCCCAGCATTTT. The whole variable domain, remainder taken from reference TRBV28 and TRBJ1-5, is DVKVTQSSRYLVKRTGEKVFLECVQDMDHENMFWYRQDPGLGLRLIYFSYDVKMKEKGDIPEGYSVSREKKERFSLILESASTNQTSMYLCASSLISAGNQPQHFGDGTRLSIL.

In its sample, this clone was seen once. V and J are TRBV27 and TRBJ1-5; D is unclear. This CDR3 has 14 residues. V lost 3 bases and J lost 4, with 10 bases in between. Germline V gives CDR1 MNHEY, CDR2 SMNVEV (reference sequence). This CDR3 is CASSFGSRNQPQHF. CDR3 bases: TGTGCCAGCAGTTTCGGCAGCAGGAATCAGCCCCAGCATTTT.

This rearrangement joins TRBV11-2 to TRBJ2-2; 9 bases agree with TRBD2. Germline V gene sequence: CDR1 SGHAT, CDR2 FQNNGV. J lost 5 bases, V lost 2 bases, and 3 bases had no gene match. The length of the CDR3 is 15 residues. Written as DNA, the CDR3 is TGTGCCAGCAGCTTACTCACTAGCGGGACCGGGGAGCTGTTTTTT. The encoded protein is CASSLLTSGTGELFF.

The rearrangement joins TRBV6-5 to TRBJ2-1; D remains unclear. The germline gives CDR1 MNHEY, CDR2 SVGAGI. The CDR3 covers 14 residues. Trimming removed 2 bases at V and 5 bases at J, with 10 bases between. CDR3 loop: CASSYSGQHNEQFF. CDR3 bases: TGTGCCAGCAGTTACAGTGGGCAGCACAATGAGCAGTTCTTC.